The next 7 T cell receptor beta chains were all read from a single sample in a study of somatic mutations in cytotoxic T cells in rheumatoid arthritis. Using immunoSEQ multiplex PCR, the repertoire was profiled, and TCRdb retains in-frame clones only, with some absent. This repertoire shows 3,900 or so clones, just under 75% found once; its top ten account for 38%. Sample: CD8+ T cells sorted from blood. These receptors originate from an adult with rheumatoid arthritis.

The CDR3 sequence is CASSQDLGGGEKLFF. The CDR3 nucleotides are TGCGCCAGCAGCCAAGATCTGGGGGGTGGTGAAAAACTGTTTTTT. The rearrangement joins TRBV4-3 to TRBJ1-4; weak D call: TRBD1 (5 bases). Trimming took 0 bases from V and 7 from J, leaving 12 bases between them. This CDR3 region has 15 residues. Germline CDR1 reads LGHNA; CDR2 reads YSLEER.

V and J are TRBV6-5 and TRBJ1-4, with D possibly TRBD1 on 6 matching bases. In germline, CDR1 is MNHEY, CDR2 SVGAGI. The ends were cut back, 4 bases at V and 7 bases at J, with 13 bases in the middle. The CDR3 is made up of 14 amino acids. CDR3: CASSSSGVGEKLFF. CDR3 nucleotides: TGTGCCAGCAGTTCGTCAGGGGTTGGTGAAAAACTGTTTTTT.

The chain combines TRBV6-1 with TRBJ2-3, with 7 bases fitting TRBD1. CDR3 length: 15 amino acids. Germline assignment: CDR1 MNHNS and CDR2 SASEGT. V was pared by 3 bases and J by 0 bases, with 3 bases of the junction left unmatched. The CDR3 is CASSEGQFSTDTQYF. The DNA of the CDR3 is TGTGCCAGCAGTGAGGGACAGTTTAGCACAGATACGCAGTATTTT.

This clone turned up a few times. The chain is built from TRBV21-1 and TRBJ1-3; the DNA was not used to check the table's D call, TRBD1. TRBV21-1 is a documented pseudogene. The CDR3 is 14 residues long. This CDR3 reads CASSSKDIRNTIYF. The CDR3 DNA is TGTGCCAGCAGCAGCAAGGACATCAGAAACACCATATATTTT.

This clone was recorded a few times. The chain links TRBV9 to TRBJ2-3, with D possibly matching TRBD1 (6 bases). Germline assignment: CDR1 SGDLS and CDR2 YYNGEE. Trimming removed 4 bases at V and 0 bases at J, with 12 bases between. The CDR3 has 15 amino acids. CDR3 sequence reads: CASSLWTASTDTQYF. Here the CDR3 DNA reads TGTGCCAGCAGCCTTTGGACAGCTAGCACAGATACGCAGTATTTT.

The chain links TRBV5-5 to TRBJ2-3; D gene ambiguous. Trimming removed 3 bases from V and 7 bases from J, with 9 bases in between. This CDR3 is built from 12 residues. Germline-derived CDR1 and CDR2 are SGHKS and YYEKEE (reference sequence). The CDR3 sequence: CASSSDGNTQYF. CDR3 nucleotides: TGTGCCAGCAGCTCCGACGGTAATACGCAGTATTTT.

The genes are TRBV28 and TRBJ1-5; tentative D call: TRBD1 (6 bases). CDR1 and CDR2 from the germline V gene are MDHEN and SYDVKM. V was trimmed by 5 bases and J by 2 bases, leaving 13 bases between them. CDR3 length: 15 residues. In DNA, the CDR3 is TGTGCCAGCAGTGGGGGCGGCGGAGGCAATCAGCCCCAGCATTTT. Protein: CASSGGGGGNQPQHF.